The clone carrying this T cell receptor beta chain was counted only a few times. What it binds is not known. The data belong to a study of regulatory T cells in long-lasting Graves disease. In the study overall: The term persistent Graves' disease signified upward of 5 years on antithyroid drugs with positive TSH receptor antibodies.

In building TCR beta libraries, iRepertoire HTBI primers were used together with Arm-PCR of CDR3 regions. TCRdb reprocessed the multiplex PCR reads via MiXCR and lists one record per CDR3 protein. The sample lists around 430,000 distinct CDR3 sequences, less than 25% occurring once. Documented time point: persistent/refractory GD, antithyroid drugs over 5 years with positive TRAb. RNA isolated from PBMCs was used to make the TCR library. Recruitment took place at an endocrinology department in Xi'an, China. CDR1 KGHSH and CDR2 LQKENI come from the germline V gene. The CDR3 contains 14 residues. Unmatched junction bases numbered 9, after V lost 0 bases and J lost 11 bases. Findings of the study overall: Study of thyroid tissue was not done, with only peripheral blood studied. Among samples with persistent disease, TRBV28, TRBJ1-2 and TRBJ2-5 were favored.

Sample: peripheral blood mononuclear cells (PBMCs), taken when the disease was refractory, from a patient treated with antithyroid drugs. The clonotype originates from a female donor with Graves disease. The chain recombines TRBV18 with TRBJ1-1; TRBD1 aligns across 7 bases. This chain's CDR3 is CASSPPSTGMNAFF. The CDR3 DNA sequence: TGTGCCAGCTCACCACCATCGACAGGGATGAATGCTTTCTTT.